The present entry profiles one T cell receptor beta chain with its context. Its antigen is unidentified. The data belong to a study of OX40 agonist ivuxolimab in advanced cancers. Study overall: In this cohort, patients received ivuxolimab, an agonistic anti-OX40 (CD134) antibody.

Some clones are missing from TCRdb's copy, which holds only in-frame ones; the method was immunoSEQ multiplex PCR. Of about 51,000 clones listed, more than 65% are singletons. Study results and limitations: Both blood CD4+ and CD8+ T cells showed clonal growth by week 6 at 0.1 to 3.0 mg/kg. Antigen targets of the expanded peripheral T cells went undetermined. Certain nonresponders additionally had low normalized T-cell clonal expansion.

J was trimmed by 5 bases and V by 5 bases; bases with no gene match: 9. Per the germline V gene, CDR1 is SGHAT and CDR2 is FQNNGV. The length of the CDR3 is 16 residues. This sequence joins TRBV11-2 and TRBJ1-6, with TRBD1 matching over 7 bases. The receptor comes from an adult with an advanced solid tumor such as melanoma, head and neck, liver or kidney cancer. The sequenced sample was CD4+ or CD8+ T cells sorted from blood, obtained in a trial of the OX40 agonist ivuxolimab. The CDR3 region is CASSGRQGSHNSPLHF. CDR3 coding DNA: TGTGCCAGCAGCGGCCGACAGGGATCTCATAATTCACCCCTCCACTTT.